This T cell receptor (beta chain) is drawn from a study of blood T cell repertoires in COVID-19. Overall study: Samples taken during acute and convalescent COVID-19 were collected in the United States, Italy and Spain. In each case, the material was cDNA or gDNA derived from T cells, B-cell-depleted T cells, or PBMCs.

Original analysis: Counts of nucleated cells, estimated from reference gene primer amplification, were obtained. Libraries were prepared by immunoSEQ multiplex PCR; TCRdb keeps only in-frame clonotypes and omits some of them. The V and J calls and clone size are taken from that table; D and trimming were inferred from the DNA. Among tens of thousands of clones listed, roughly 88% were seen once. CDR1 and CDR2 from the germline V gene are SGHRS and YFSETQ. Trimming stripped 3 bases from V and 3 bases from J, with 13 bases between. The CDR3 has 14 amino acids. This clonotype was obtained from a middle-aged man with active COVID-19. The V gene is TRBV5-1, the J gene TRBJ2-7; maybe TRBD1 (6 bases). Sequences were obtained from peripheral blood. The CDR3 region has the DNA TGCGCCAGCAGCTGGACAGTGTTTGGCTACGAGCAGTACTTC. Protein product: CASSWTVFGYEQYF.